The present T cell receptor beta chain was sequenced within a study of immune evolution from preneoplasia to lung adenocarcinoma (dated by TCRdb to the early 2020s). Looking at the study overall: HLA loss of heterozygosity was observed in roughly 6.8%, 16% and 36% of AIS, MIA and ADC lesions, respectively, and was not observed in any AAH lesions. The study profiled immune contexture across lung adenocarcinoma precursors and invasive adenocarcinoma using immune gene expression, TCR sequencing and multiplex immunofluorescence. Resected precursor lesions (AAH, AIS, MIA) and invasive adenocarcinomas were compared with paired morphologically normal lung tissue. Sample size was based on specimen availability rather than a prior power calculation. Whole exome sequencing and methylation data from the same cohort of nodules were integrated with the immune data. In total, the cohort included roughly 49 patients with pulmonary nodules, all of whom underwent surgical resection. TCR sequencing data were obtained from around 56 patients. The study reported that about 100 samples were used for TCR sequencing. POLYSOLVER was used to infer class I HLA alleles from exome data, and LOHHLA was used to detect allele-specific HLA loss.

Relative to germline, V is 8 bases shorter and J is 5 bases shorter, with 16 bases between their ends. The CDR3 has 13 amino acids, counting the end cysteine and phenylalanine. Only CDR3 DNA is held: 39 bases, read in frame from base 1. The germline V gene specifies SGHTS as CDR1 and YDEGEE as CDR2. Using the immunoSEQ hsTCRbeta Kit, TCR beta CDR3 regions were sequenced from DNA. The paper's data handling went like this. TCR sequencing data were analysed with the ImmunoSEQ Analyzer. T cell clonality was defined as 1 minus Pielou's evenness, as computed on productive rearrangements. To measure T cell diversity, the inverse Simpson index was applied to productive templates. T cell density was TCR beta template counts normalized to usable DNA, estimated by amplifying and sequencing housekeeping genes. Two-sided Kruskal-Wallis tests were used to compare TCR metrics across histologic stages. Imported from immuneACCESS, the table was reduced by TCRdb to in-frame sequences with V and J called. These copies leave out some clones; in studies compared against another copy, an unresolved V gene accounts for under half, and the cause of the remainder is not known. That table gives V, J and clone size, and the DNA gave D and trimming. Here the sample has about 9,500 clones; 90% occur a single time. Over 2% of the sample is taken by the ten largest.

Comment on this clone: Its antigen remains undetermined. It has no much larger one-base neighbor in the sample; base qualities were not kept.

Resection was performed on patients in Japan or China between the mid-2010s and the late 2010s. The histologic diagnosis of each case was independently confirmed on H&E slides by two lung cancer pathologists. For nucleic acid extraction, premalignant or tumor cells were enriched by macro-dissection following pathologic assessment. DNA was isolated from FFPE tissue using the AllPrep DNA/RNA FFPE Kit. What the authors observed across the whole study: Clonality was highest in normal lung, while later-stage lesions appeared to have lower clonality but higher T cell density and diversity. The highest top T cell clone frequencies were observed in normal lung, and a progressive decrease in top T cell clone frequencies appeared to occur from AAH through AIS, MIA and invasive adenocarcinoma. Because all patients came from Japan and China, whether the findings apply to Western populations was uncertain. The findings reflected association rather than direct causation, and larger cohorts with long-term follow-up and longitudinal biopsies were considered necessary. The highest T cell clonality was observed in KRAS-mutant nodules compared with EGFR-mutant or double wild-type lesions.

This chain is built from TRBV5-8 and TRBJ1-2; no D gene is confidently identified. The specimen was FFPE invasive lung adenocarcinoma tissue. The sample's cell subset or site, from its label and the paper: frankly invasive lung adenocarcinoma (ADC). The clonotype was recovered from a person between 65 and 79 years old with invasive lung adenocarcinoma. The encoded CDR3 is CASTAAFQYGYTF. In nucleotide form, the sequence is TGTGCCAGTACCGCGGCTTTCCAGTATGGCTACACCTTC.